This T cell receptor beta chain stems from a study of CDR3 diversity in severe acne. The germline gives CDR1 SGDLS, CDR2 YYNGEE. Trimming stripped 2 bases from V and 1 base from J, with 18 bases between. The CDR3 is 17 residues long. TCRdb re-called the PCR reads with MiXCR, one entry per CDR3 protein. The top ten clones hold around 12% of a sample with roughly 100,000 distinct CDR3 sequences, around 53% of them seen once. This clonotype was sampled from a male donor with acne. This chain connects TRBV9 to TRBJ1-2; unclear D gene. What was sequenced was blood. The chain's CDR3 is CASSVLSSAAYNYGYTF. The DNA for the CDR3 is TGTGCCAGCAGCGTCTTATCCTCCGCGGCTTATAACTATGGCTACACCTTC.